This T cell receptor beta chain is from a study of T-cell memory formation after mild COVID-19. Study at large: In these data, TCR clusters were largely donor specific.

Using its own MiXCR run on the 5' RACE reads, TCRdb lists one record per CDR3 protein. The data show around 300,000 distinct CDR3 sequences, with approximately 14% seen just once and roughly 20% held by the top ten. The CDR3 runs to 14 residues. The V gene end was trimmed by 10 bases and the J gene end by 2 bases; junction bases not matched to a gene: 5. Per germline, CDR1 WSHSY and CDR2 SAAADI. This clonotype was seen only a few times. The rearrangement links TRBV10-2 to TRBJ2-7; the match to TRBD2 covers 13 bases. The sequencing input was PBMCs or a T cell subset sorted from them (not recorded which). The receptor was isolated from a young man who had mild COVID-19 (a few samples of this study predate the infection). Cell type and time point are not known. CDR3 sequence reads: CATRLAGGAYEQYF. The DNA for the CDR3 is TGCGCCACCCGACTAGCGGGGGGCGCCTACGAGCAGTACTTC.